This TCR beta chain was recovered during a study of T-cell memory formation after mild COVID-19. Across the whole study: Largely, TCR clusters stayed within a single donor.

Study-level points and caveats: Clones shrinking between day 15 and 85 showed a balanced CD4/CD8 split, and those that grew later tilted toward CD4+. Largely, contracting CD4+ clones fell within CM and EM, and contracting CD8+ clones within EMRA.

A note on this clonotype: What it binds is unknown.

Germline lookup yields CDR1 SGHDT and CDR2 YYEEEE. J lost 1 base, V lost 2 bases, and 15 bases had no gene match. The CDR3 spans 19 residues. After 5'RACE with constant-segment primers, TCR alpha and TCR beta cDNA libraries carrying sample barcodes and UMIs were obtained. TCRdb redid the calling of the 5' RACE reads with MiXCR, one entry per CDR3 protein. The table lists under 110,000 distinct CDR3 sequences, 12% of them singletons, with around 27% in the top ten. The chain couples TRBV5-6 to TRBJ1-1; 9 bases align to TRBD1. Sequences were obtained from PBMCs or a T cell subset sorted from them (not recorded which). The TCR originated in an adult woman who had mild COVID-19 (a few samples of this study predate the infection). Cell type and time point are not known. CDR3 amino acids: CASSFRYPGQGWSNTEAFF. The CDR3 region has the DNA TGTGCCAGCAGCTTCCGATACCCGGGACAGGGCTGGTCGAACACTGAAGCTTTCTTT.